This section outlines one T cell receptor (beta chain) sequence together with its context. Study processing details: Researchers report that nucleated cell counts were estimated from reference gene primer amplification. Measured with immunoSEQ multiplex PCR; TCRdb has only the in-frame clones, and not every one. V and J calls and clone size are those listed in that table; D and trimming were worked out from the DNA. The repertoire holds about 100,000 clones, around four fifths seen once, with roughly 13% in the top ten. This entry belongs to a study of blood T cell repertoires in COVID-19. Background on the study: Samples of COVID-19 (acute and convalescent) were obtained from the United States, Italy and Spain. PBMCs, B-cell-depleted T cells, or T cells provided the cDNA or gDNA that made up the material.

The length of the CDR3 is 12 residues. Germline assignment: CDR1 LNHDA and CDR2 SQIVND (reference sequence). Trimming shortened V by 10 bases and J by 7 bases, and 13 bases separated the two germline ends. Sequencing was carried out using peripheral blood. This clonotype originated in a man in his fifties with active or convalescent COVID-19. This chain uses TRBV19 with TRBJ2-2; no firm D call. The CDR3 loop reads CATTRSGGELFF. The CDR3 DNA reads TGTGCCACCACGAGGTCTGGCGGGGAGCTGTTTTTT. Using reference TRBV19 and TRBJ2-2 for the parts outside the CDR3, the full variable domain is DGGITQSPKYLFRKEGQNVTLSCEQNLNHDAMYWYRQDPGQGLRLIYYSQIVNDFQKGDIAEGYSVSREKKESFPLTVTSAQKNPTAFYLCATTRSGGELFFGEGSRLTVL.